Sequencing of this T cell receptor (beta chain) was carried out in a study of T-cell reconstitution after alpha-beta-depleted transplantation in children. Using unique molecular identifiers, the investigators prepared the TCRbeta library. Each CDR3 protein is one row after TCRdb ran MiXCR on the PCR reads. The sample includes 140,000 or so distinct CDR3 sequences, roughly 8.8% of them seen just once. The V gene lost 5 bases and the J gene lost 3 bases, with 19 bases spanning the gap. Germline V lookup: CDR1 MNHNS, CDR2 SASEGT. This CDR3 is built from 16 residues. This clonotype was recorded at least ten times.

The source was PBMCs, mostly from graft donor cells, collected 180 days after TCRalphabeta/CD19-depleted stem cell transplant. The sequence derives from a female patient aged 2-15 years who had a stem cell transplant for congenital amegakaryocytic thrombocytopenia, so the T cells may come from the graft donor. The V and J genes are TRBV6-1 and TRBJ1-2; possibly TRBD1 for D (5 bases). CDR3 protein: CASSKKRETADYGYTF. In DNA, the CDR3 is TGTGCCAGCAGTAAAAAGCGGGAGACAGCCGACTATGGCTACACCTTC.